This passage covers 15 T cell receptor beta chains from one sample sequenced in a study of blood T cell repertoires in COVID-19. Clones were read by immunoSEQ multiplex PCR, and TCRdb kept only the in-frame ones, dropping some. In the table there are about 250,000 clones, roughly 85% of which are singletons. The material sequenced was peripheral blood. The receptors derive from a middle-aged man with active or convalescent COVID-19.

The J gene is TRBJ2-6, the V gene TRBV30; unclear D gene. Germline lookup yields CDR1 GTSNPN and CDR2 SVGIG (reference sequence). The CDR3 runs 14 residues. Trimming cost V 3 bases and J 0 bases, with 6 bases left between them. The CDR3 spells CAWRVVSGANVLTF. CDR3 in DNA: TGTGCCTGGAGAGTAGTCTCTGGGGCCAACGTCCTGACTTTC.

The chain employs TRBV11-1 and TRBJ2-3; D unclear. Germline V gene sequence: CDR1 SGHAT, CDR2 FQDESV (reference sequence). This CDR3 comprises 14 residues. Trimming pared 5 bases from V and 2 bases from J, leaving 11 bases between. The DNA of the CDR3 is TGTGCCAGCAGCCAAGGCGGCACCACAGATACGCAGTATTTT. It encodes CASSQGGTTDTQYF.

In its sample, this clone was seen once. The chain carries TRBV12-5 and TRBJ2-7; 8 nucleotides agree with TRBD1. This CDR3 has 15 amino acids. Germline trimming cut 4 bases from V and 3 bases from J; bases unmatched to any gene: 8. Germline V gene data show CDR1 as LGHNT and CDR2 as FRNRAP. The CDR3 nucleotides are TGTGCTAGTGGTTCTGGACAGGGATATTTCTACGAGCAGTACTTC. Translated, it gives CASGSGQGYFYEQYF.

This chain's CDR3 is CASSQVGTRNTEAFF. In DNA form, the CDR3 reads TGCGCCAGCAGCCAAGTTGGTACGCGCAACACTGAAGCTTTCTTT. The V and J genes are TRBV4-1 and TRBJ1-1; no clear D gene. The ends were cut back, 1 base at V and 2 bases at J, with 11 bases in the middle. The CDR3 covers 15 residues. Looked up from germline, CDR1 is MGHRA and CDR2 is YSYEKL.

The CDR3 loop reads CASSSGTKLNTEAFF. CDR3 in DNA: TGTGCCAGCAGTTCCGGGACAAAGCTGAACACTGAAGCTTTCTTT. The V and J genes are TRBV6-5 and TRBJ1-1, with D possibly matching TRBD1 (6 bases). With 4 bases removed from V and 0 bases from J, the gap between germline ends came to 12 bases. The length of the CDR3 is 15 residues. Germline assignment: CDR1 MNHEY and CDR2 SVGAGI.

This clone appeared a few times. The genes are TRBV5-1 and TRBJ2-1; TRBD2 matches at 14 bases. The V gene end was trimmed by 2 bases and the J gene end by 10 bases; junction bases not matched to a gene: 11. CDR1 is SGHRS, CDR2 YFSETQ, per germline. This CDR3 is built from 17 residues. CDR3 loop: CASSFGTSGRTTGEQFF. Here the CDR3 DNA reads TGCGCCAGCAGCTTCGGGACTAGCGGGAGAACAACGGGGGAGCAGTTCTTC.

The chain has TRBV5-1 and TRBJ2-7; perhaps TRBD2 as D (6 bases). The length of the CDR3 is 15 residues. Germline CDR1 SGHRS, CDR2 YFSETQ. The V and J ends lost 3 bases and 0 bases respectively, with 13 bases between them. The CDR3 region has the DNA TGCGCCAGCAGCTCACACGGGGGTAGCTCCTACGAGCAGTACTTC. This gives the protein CASSSHGGSSYEQYF.

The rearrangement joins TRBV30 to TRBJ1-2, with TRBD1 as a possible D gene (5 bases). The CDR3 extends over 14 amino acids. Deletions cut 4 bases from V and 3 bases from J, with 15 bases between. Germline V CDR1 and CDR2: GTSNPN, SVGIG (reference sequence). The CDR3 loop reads CAWNGDSRDYGYTF. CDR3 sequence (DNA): TGTGCCTGGAACGGAGACAGCAGGGACTATGGCTACACCTTC.

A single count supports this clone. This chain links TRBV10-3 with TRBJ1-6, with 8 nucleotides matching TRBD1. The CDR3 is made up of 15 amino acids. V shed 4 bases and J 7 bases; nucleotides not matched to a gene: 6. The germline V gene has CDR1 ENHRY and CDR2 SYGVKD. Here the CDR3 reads CAISVQGGRNSPLHF. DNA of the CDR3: TGTGCCATCAGTGTACAGGGGGGACGGAATTCACCCCTCCACTTT.

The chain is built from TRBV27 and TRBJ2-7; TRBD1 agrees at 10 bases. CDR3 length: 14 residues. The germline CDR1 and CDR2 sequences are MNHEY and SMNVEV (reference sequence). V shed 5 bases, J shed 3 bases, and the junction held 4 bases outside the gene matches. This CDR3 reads CASSPDRGLYEQYF. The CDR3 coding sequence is TGTGCCAGCAGTCCCGACAGGGGGCTCTACGAGCAGTACTTC.

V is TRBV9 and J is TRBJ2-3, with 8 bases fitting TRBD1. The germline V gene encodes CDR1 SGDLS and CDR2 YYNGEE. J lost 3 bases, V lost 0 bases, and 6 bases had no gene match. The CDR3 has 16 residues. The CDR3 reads CASSVVPDRATDTQYF. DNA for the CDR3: TGTGCCAGCAGCGTAGTCCCGGACAGGGCTACAGATACGCAGTATTTT.

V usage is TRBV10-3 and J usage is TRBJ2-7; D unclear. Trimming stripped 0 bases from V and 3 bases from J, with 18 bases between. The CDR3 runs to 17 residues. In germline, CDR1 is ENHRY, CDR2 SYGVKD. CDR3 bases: TGTGCCATCAGTGAGTCGGGCCCCGCGAGAGACGACTACGAGCAGTACTTC. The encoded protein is CAISESGPARDDYEQYF.

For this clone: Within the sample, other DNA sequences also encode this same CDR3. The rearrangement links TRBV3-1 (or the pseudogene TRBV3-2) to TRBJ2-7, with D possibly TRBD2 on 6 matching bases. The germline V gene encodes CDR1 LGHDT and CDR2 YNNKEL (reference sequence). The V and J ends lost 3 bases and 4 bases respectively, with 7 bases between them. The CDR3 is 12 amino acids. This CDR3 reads CASSQGGYEQYF. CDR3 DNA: TGTGCCAGCAGCCAGGGGGGTTACGAGCAGTACTTC.

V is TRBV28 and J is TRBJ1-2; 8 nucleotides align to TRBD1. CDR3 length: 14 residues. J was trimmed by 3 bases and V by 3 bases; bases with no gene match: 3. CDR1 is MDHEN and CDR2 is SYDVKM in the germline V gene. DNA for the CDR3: TGTGCCAGCAGTTTCTGGGGACAGGACTATGGCTACACCTTC. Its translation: CASSFWGQDYGYTF.

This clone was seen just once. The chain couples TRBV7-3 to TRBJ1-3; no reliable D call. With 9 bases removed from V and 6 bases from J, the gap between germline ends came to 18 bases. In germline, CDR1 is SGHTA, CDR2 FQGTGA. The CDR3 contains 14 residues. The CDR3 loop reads CASAPGSLANTIYF. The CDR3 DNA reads TGTGCCAGTGCCCCGGGGTCTCTGGCAAACACCATATATTTT. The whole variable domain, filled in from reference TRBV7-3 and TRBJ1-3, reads GAGVSQTPSNKVTEKGKYVELRCDPISGHTALYWYRQSLGQGPEFLIYFQGTGAADDSGLPNDRFFAVRPEGSVSTLKIQRTERGDSAVYLCASAPGSLANTIYFGEGSWLTVV.